A single sample is the source of the 31 T cell receptor beta chains below, sequenced in a study of cytomegalovirus exposure and HLA in healthy donors. Use of 60 Vbeta and 13 Jbeta primers characterized the PCR. Assay used: immunoSEQ multiplex PCR; TCRdb lists only in-frame clones, some missing. The sample has 250,000 to 350,000 clones; about 90% are singletons. Source material: PBMCs. These receptors originate from a young woman in good health and CMV-seronegative.

In DNA form, the CDR3 reads TGCGCCAGCAGCTTGGAAGGCCACCGGCAAAGACGGGGGGACAATGAGCAGTTCTTC. Protein: CASSLEGHRQRRGDNEQFF. This sequence joins TRBV5-1 and TRBJ2-1, with 7 bases lining up with TRBD2. The CDR3 totals 19 residues. Unmatched junction bases numbered 17, after V lost 0 bases and J lost 5 bases. Germline V gene sequence: CDR1 SGHRS, CDR2 YFSETQ.

The chain has TRBV18 and TRBJ2-7; 9 bases agree with TRBD2. Trimming took 0 bases from V and 2 from J; bases not matched to a gene: 2. Germline V CDR1 and CDR2: KGHSH, LQKENI. The CDR3 length is 15 residues. The CDR3 nucleotides are TGTGCCAGCTCACCACCGTCTAGCGGGGCCTACGAGCAGTACTTC. This codes for CASSPPSSGAYEQYF. Combining the CDR3 with reference TRBV18 and TRBJ2-7 gives the whole variable domain NAGVMQNPRHLVRRRGQEARLRCSPMKGHSHVYWYRQLPEEGLKFMVYLQKENIIDESGMPKERFSAEFPKEGPSILRIQQVVRGDSAAYFCASSPPSSGAYEQYFGPGTRLTVT.

The chain combines TRBV6-5 with TRBJ1-2; perhaps TRBD1 as D (6 bases). The V end was cut by 1 base, the J end by 2 bases, with 11 bases between. The CDR3 covers 15 residues. Germline CDR1 MNHEY, CDR2 SVGAGI. The CDR3 DNA reads as TGTGCCAGCAGTTACTATTCCAGGGGCAACTATGGCTACACCTTC. Translating gives CASSYYSRGNYGYTF.

This clone was detected once. This chain links TRBV6-5 with TRBJ2-1, with 12 bases that match TRBD1. The CDR3 runs 14 residues. CDR1 is MNHEY and CDR2 is SVGAGI in the germline V gene. The V and J ends lost 7 bases and 8 bases, in that order; junction bases with no gene match: 6. CDR3 residues: CASTPGTGGYEQFF. CDR3 nucleotide sequence: TGTGCCAGCACCCCCGGGACAGGGGGCTATGAGCAGTTCTTC.

This chain joins TRBV18 and TRBJ2-1; 9 bases agree with TRBD2. The CDR3 loop spans 21 amino acids. Germline V gene sequence: CDR1 KGHSH, CDR2 LQKENI. With 5 bases clipped from V and 7 bases from J, the junction kept 27 bases outside the gene matches. The CDR3: CASSSISGGTSEYLGGNEQFF. The CDR3 DNA reads TGTGCCAGCTCATCTATCAGCGGGGGGACATCCGAATACCTTGGAGGGAATGAGCAGTTCTTC.

This clone was picked up one time. The chain links TRBV6-6 to TRBJ2-7; D perhaps matches TRBD1 (5 bases). Trimming shortened V by 3 bases and J by 6 bases, and 6 bases separated the two germline ends. The germline gives CDR1 MNHNY, CDR2 SVGAGI (reference sequence). This CDR3 has 11 residues. The CDR3 loop is CASSYQGEQYF. CDR3 in DNA: TGTGCCAGCAGTTATCAGGGCGAGCAGTACTTC.

V usage is TRBV7-3 and J usage is TRBJ2-5; no firm D call. Germline V gene sequence: CDR1 SGHTA, CDR2 FQGTGA. Trimming removed 1 base from V and 7 bases from J, with 13 bases in between. The CDR3 contains 14 residues. The CDR3 loop reads CASSLMPSSGTQYF. DNA for the CDR3: TGTGCCAGCAGCTTAATGCCTAGTTCGGGGACCCAGTACTTC.

V usage is TRBV6-6 and J usage is TRBJ2-1, with TRBD1 identical over 7 bases. The CDR3 is 16 residues long. Germline values: CDR1 MNHNY, CDR2 SVGAGI (reference sequence). After removal of 0 bases from V and 6 bases from J, the junction contained 8 bases not matched to a gene. CDR3 coding DNA: TGTGCCAGCAGTTACTCGCCCCGGGACAGTTCCAATGAGCAGTTCTTC. Amino acid sequence: CASSYSPRDSSNEQFF.

The gene calls are TRBV10-1 and TRBJ1-6, with TRBD1 matching over 8 bases. V trimming: 6 bases; J trimming: 7 bases; junction bases outside the gene matches: 5. The CDR3 runs to 14 residues. CDR1 WNHNN and CDR2 SYGVQD come from the germline V gene (reference sequence). The CDR3 bases are TGCGCCAGCAGCGACGGGACAGGAAATTCACCCCTCCACTTT. Residues: CASSDGTGNSPLHF.

The gene calls are TRBV6-5 and TRBJ1-1, with 10 bases fitting TRBD1. Germline lookup yields CDR1 MNHEY and CDR2 SVGAGI. V lost 2 bases and J lost 3; bases outside the gene matches: 3. This CDR3 spans 15 amino acids. Here the CDR3 DNA reads TGTGCCAGCAGTTACGTGGGGACAGGGGACACTGAAGCTTTCTTT. It codes for CASSYVGTGDTEAFF.

V gene TRBV2 combines with J gene TRBJ1-1; 7 bases line up with TRBD1. Looked up from germline, CDR1 is SNHLY and CDR2 is FYNNEI. The CDR3 has 16 residues. Losses at the gene ends were 6 bases for V and 0 bases for J; bases not matched to a gene: 10. The CDR3 here is CASSIYRGAMNTEAFF. CDR3 sequence (DNA): TGTGCCAGCAGCATCTACAGGGGCGCCATGAACACTGAAGCTTTCTTT.

J is TRBJ1-4 and V is TRBV29-1, with 7 bases identical to TRBD1. This CDR3 has 15 amino acids. Trimming at V came to 5 bases and at J to 3 bases, leaving 9 bases not matched to a gene. In germline, CDR1 is SQVTM, CDR2 ANQGSEA. CDR3 nucleotide sequence: TGCAGCGTTTTAAACAGGGGTTCACCTAATGAAAAACTGTTTTTT. It encodes CSVLNRGSPNEKLFF.

V is TRBV19 and J is TRBJ2-1, with TRBD2 matching 7 bases. CDR3 length: 15 residues. Trimming took 3 bases from V and 2 from J; bases not matched to a gene: 4. CDR1 LNHDA and CDR2 SQIVND come from the germline V gene (reference sequence). CDR3 nucleotides: TGTGCCAGTAGTATGTCAGCGGGGACCTACAATGAGCAGTTCTTC. Protein: CASSMSAGTYNEQFF.

The chain has TRBV27 and TRBJ2-4, with D perhaps matching TRBD2 (5 bases). CDR1 MNHEY and CDR2 SMNVEV come from the germline V gene (reference sequence). This CDR3 spans 11 amino acids. V shed 4 bases and J shed 9 bases, with 7 bases lying between them. In nucleotides, the CDR3 is TGTGCCAGCAGTTCCGGAGGCATTCAGTACTTC. Translated: CASSSGGIQYF.

This clone was observed a few times. The V call is TRBV11-3, the J call TRBJ2-1, with D possibly being TRBD2 (5 bases). The CDR3 sequence is 13 residues long. Between the trimmed V and J ends, which lost 5 bases and 5 bases, there was a span of 10 bases. CDR1 is SGHNT, CDR2 YENEEA, per germline. The CDR3 nucleotides are TGTGCCAGCAGCCTGCCGGGGAACAATGAGCAGTTCTTC. Its protein product is CASSLPGNNEQFF.

V is TRBV25-1 and J is TRBJ2-5; 10 bases are shared with TRBD1. J lost 0 bases, V lost 2 bases, and 9 bases had no gene match. Germline CDR1 reads MGHDK; CDR2 reads SYGVNS. The CDR3 has 18 amino acids. The CDR3 DNA reads TGTGCCAGCAGTGAAGGGCGGGGACAGGGGATAAACCAAGAGACCCAGTACTTC. Amino acid sequence: CASSEGRGQGINQETQYF.

The J gene is TRBJ1-2, the V gene TRBV2; D possibly corresponds to TRBD1 (5 bases). CDR1 is SNHLY, CDR2 FYNNEI, per germline. Between the trimmed V and J ends, which lost 3 bases and 6 bases, there was a span of 11 bases. The CDR3 contains 13 residues. The CDR3 DNA follows: TGTGCCAGCAGTGAGGCAGGGCTGGATGGCTACACCTTC. As protein: CASSEAGLDGYTF.

To note about this clone: In the same sample, other DNA sequences code for this CDR3. The chain recombines TRBV2 with TRBJ1-6; possible D gene TRBD1, 5 bases. V lost 8 bases, J lost 7 bases, and 18 bases lay in between. The CDR3 extends over 15 amino acids. Germline-derived CDR1 and CDR2 are SNHLY and FYNNEI. The CDR3 spells CASSSRQGWNSPLHF. CDR3 nucleotides: TGTGCCAGCTCAAGTAGGCAGGGATGGAATTCACCCCTCCACTTT.

The V call is TRBV6-6, the J call TRBJ1-1; D remains ambiguous. The CDR3 length is 12 residues. The V gene lost 5 bases and the J gene lost 3 bases, with 7 bases spanning the gap. The germline V gene has CDR1 MNHNY and CDR2 SVGAGI (reference sequence). The DNA for the CDR3 is TGTGCCAGCAGTCCCGACTACACTGAAGCTTTCTTT. Its translation is CASSPDYTEAFF.

This chain links TRBV9 with TRBJ2-1, with 13 bases identical to TRBD2. J lost 9 bases, V lost 4 bases, and 4 bases had no gene match. The CDR3 has 14 amino acids. The germline V gene has CDR1 SGDLS and CDR2 YYNGEE. The CDR3 DNA reads as TGTGCCAGCAGCATACGGACTAGCGGGAGTGAGCAGTTCTTC. Protein product: CASSIRTSGSEQFF. The full variable domain, its missing parts supplied by reference TRBV9 and TRBJ2-1, is DSGVTQTPKHLITATGQRVTLRCSPRSGDLSVYWYQQSLDQGLQFLIQYYNGEERAKGNILERFSAQQFPDLHSELNLSSLELGDSALYFCASSIRTSGSEQFFGPGTRLTVL.

The chain couples TRBV29-1 to TRBJ2-7, with D maybe TRBD1 (6 bases). With 4 bases removed from V and 3 bases from J, the gap between germline ends came to 7 bases. Germline CDR1 reads SQVTM; CDR2 reads ANQGSEA. This CDR3 has 11 amino acids. CDR3 nucleotides: TGCAGCGTTGGGGACAACTACGAGCAGTACTTC. It translates to CSVGDNYEQYF.

J is TRBJ2-3 and V is TRBV6-4, with TRBD2 matching 7 bases. Germline CDR1 MRHNA, CDR2 SNTAGT. Losses at the gene ends were 0 bases for V and 4 bases for J; bases not matched to a gene: 1. The CDR3 is made up of 14 amino acids. The CDR3 here is CASSDSRGADTQYF. In nucleotides, the CDR3 is TGTGCCAGCAGTGACTCCCGGGGGGCAGATACGCAGTATTTT.

The gene calls are TRBV5-1 and TRBJ1-4; 8 bases align to TRBD1. Per germline, CDR1 SGHRS and CDR2 YFSETQ. This CDR3 is built from 14 residues. V dropped 7 bases and J dropped 6; count of bases not matched to a gene: 8. The CDR3 sequence: CASQNRGGYEKLFF. In nucleotides, the CDR3 is TGCGCCAGCCAAAACAGGGGGGGATATGAAAAACTGTTTTTT.

The rearrangement joins TRBV27 to TRBJ1-2, with D possibly TRBD1 on 5 matching bases. The CDR3 extends over 15 amino acids. Trimming cost V 0 bases and J 4 bases, with 12 bases left between them. The germline V gene encodes CDR1 MNHEY and CDR2 SMNVEV (reference sequence). CDR3 bases: TGTGCCAGCAGTTTATCCTTTGACAGAGCCTATGGCTACACCTTC. This codes for CASSLSFDRAYGYTF.

The chain has TRBV10-3 and TRBJ1-2; a possible D gene is TRBD1 (5 bases). Germline-derived CDR1 and CDR2 are ENHRY and SYGVKD. The CDR3 runs 14 residues. V lost 4 bases and J lost 4, with 13 bases in between. The CDR3 DNA follows: TGTGCCATCAGTGTCGGAATAGGGGTCTATGGCTACACCTTC. It translates to CAISVGIGVYGYTF.

This clone was seen once. The chain links TRBV5-6 to TRBJ2-7; 12 positions agree with TRBD1. Germline values: CDR1 SGHDT, CDR2 YYEEEE. Germline trimming cut 4 bases from V and 7 bases from J; bases unmatched to any gene: 3. The CDR3 has 13 residues. The CDR3 DNA reads as TGTGCCAGCAGCCGGGACAGGGGGCGGGAGCAGTACTTC. This gives the protein CASSRDRGREQYF.

This chain connects TRBV20-1 to TRBJ2-3; D call uncertain. The CDR3 has 11 residues. Germline CDR1 is DFQATT and CDR2 is SNEGSKA (reference sequence). Between the trimmed V and J ends, which lost 5 bases and 4 bases, there was a span of 7 bases. CDR3 in DNA: TGCAGTGCTTATAGCCCAGATACGCAGTATTTT. It encodes CSAYSPDTQYF.

This chain uses TRBV27 with TRBJ1-1; D ambiguous. The V gene lost 1 base and the J gene lost 4 bases, with 7 bases spanning the gap. In germline, CDR1 is MNHEY, CDR2 SMNVEV (reference sequence). The CDR3 is made up of 13 amino acids. The CDR3 loop reads CASSLFPSTEAFF. The CDR3 coding sequence is TGTGCCAGCAGTTTATTTCCTTCCACTGAAGCTTTCTTT.

This sequence joins TRBV5-5 and TRBJ2-1; D gene unclear. Germline CDR1 is SGHKS and CDR2 is YYEKEE (reference sequence). Trimming pared 1 base from V and 0 bases from J, leaving 2 bases between. The CDR3 contains 13 residues. The CDR3 reads CASSLYSYNEQFF. The CDR3 coding sequence is TGTGCCAGCAGCTTGTACTCCTACAATGAGCAGTTCTTC.

The chain links TRBV12-5 to TRBJ2-7; TRBD1 matches at 8 bases. Germline values: CDR1 LGHNT, CDR2 FRNRAP. The CDR3 spans 18 residues. Trimming took 0 bases from V and 2 from J; bases not matched to a gene: 12. CDR3 sequence: CASGLVLSSGQGTYEQYF. The CDR3 DNA reads TGTGCTAGTGGTTTGGTACTATCGTCCGGACAGGGAACCTACGAGCAGTACTTC.

The gene calls are TRBV7-9 and TRBJ1-1, with D hard to call. Trimming cost V 5 bases and J 2 bases, with 18 bases left between them. From germline, CDR1 is SEHNR and CDR2 FQNEAQ (reference sequence). The CDR3 sequence is 16 residues long. CDR3 sequence: CASSPDVMGVNTEAFF. DNA of the CDR3: TGTGCCAGCAGCCCTGACGTTATGGGAGTAAACACTGAAGCTTTCTTT.